These 30 T cell receptor beta chains share one sample of origin, sequenced in a study of response to subunit inactivated influenza vaccine. TCRdb re-called the RT-PCR reads with MiXCR, one entry per CDR3 protein. The sample includes about 500,000 distinct CDR3 sequences, 16% of them seen just once. The sequences come from CD4+ T cells sorted from PBMCs, collected roughly 24 months after vaccination. The receptors shown here come from a man aged 50 to 69 who received an inactivated influenza vaccine.

CDR3 DNA sequence: TGCAGTGCTAGAGGTTGGGGACTAGCGGAAATGAGCTCCTACAATGAGCAGTTCTTC. Translating gives CSARGWGLAEMSSYNEQFF. The V gene is TRBV20-1, the J gene TRBJ2-1, with TRBD2 identical over 11 bases. This CDR3 region has 19 residues. Germline lookup yields CDR1 DFQATT and CDR2 SNEGSKA (reference sequence). V lost 1 base and J lost 0; bases outside the gene matches: 11.

The V and J genes are TRBV20-1 and TRBJ2-3; possibly TRBD1 or TRBD2 for D (6 bases each). The CDR3 totals 12 residues. Germline CDR1 DFQATT, CDR2 SNEGSKA (reference sequence). The CDR3 loop is CSVGGHTDTQYF. The CDR3 nucleotides are TGCTCGGTCGGGGGACACACAGATACGCAGTATTTT.

The J gene is TRBJ1-1, the V gene TRBV4-1; D gene unclear. The CDR3 is 15 amino acids. V was trimmed by 5 bases and J by 5 bases, leaving 18 bases between them. Germline V gene data show CDR1 as MGHRA and CDR2 as YSYEKL. The CDR3 nucleotides read TGCGCCAGCAGCAGAACGGGTAGGTCTTGGACTGAAGCTTTCTTT. Protein product: CASSRTGRSWTEAFF.

This clonotype was counted between two and nine times. V gene TRBV10-3 combines with J gene TRBJ1-5, with TRBD1 matching over 8 bases. The V and J ends lost 0 bases and 4 bases, in that order; junction bases with no gene match: 2. CDR3 length: 15 amino acids. Germline V gene lookup returns CDR1 ENHRY and CDR2 SYGVKD. CDR3 DNA sequence: TGTGCCATCAGTGAGTCGGGACAGGATAATCAGCCCCAGCATTTT. Its translation is CAISESGQDNQPQHF.

The rearrangement uses TRBV28 and TRBJ2-2; 14 bases are shared with TRBD2. The V and J ends lost 6 bases and 8 bases, in that order; junction bases with no gene match: 8. CDR1 is MDHEN, CDR2 SYDVKM, per germline. The CDR3 consists of 16 residues. The CDR3 region has the DNA TGTGCCAGCAGAACTGGGACTAGCGGGAGCGGGGGGGAGCTGTTTTTT. It encodes CASRTGTSGSGGELFF. Full variable domain (remainder filled in from reference TRBV28 and TRBJ2-2): DVKVTQSSRYLVKRTGEKVFLECVQDMDHENMFWYRQDPGLGLRLIYFSYDVKMKEKGDIPEGYSVSREKKERFSLILESASTNQTSMYLCASRTGTSGSGGELFFGEGSRLTVL.

The chain links TRBV29-1 to TRBJ1-1; 7 nucleotides agree with TRBD1. Germline trimming cut 1 base from V and 11 bases from J; bases unmatched to any gene: 13. Germline CDR1 is SQVTM and CDR2 is ANQGSEA. This CDR3 is 14 amino acids long. CDR3 loop: CSVEGDRASGRAFF. As DNA, the CDR3 is TGCAGCGTTGAAGGGGACAGAGCTAGTGGTAGGGCTTTCTTT. Based on the CDR3 plus reference TRBV29-1 and TRBJ1-1, the full variable domain is SAVISQKPSRDICQRGTSLTIQCQVDSQVTMMFWYRQQPGQSLTLIATANQGSEATYESGFVIDKFPISRPNLTFSTLTVSNMSPEDSSIYLCSVEGDRASGRAFFGQGTRLTVV.

This clonotype was picked up many times. This chain joins TRBV4-3 and TRBJ1-1; 7 bases fit TRBD1. V trimming: 1 base; J trimming: 4 bases; junction bases outside the gene matches: 6. Germline lookup yields CDR1 LGHNA and CDR2 YSLEER. The CDR3 runs to 15 residues. The chain's CDR3 is CASSQAEGASTEAFF. The CDR3 coding sequence is TGCGCCAGCAGCCAAGCTGAGGGGGCTAGCACTGAAGCTTTCTTT.

This clonotype appeared a few times. J is TRBJ1-3 and V is TRBV28; maybe TRBD1 (6 bases). Germline loops: CDR1 MDHEN, CDR2 SYDVKM. The CDR3 spans 16 residues. Between the trimmed V and J ends, which lost 4 bases and 4 bases, there was a span of 17 bases. CDR3 DNA: TGTGCCAGCAGTTCCCTAAAAACAGGGTTCGGAAACACCATATATTTT. This sequence encodes CASSSLKTGFGNTIYF.

This clonotype was detected only a few times. The chain uses TRBV5-6 and TRBJ2-5, with D uncertain. Germline V gene data show CDR1 as SGHDT and CDR2 as YYEEEE. The CDR3 consists of 13 residues. V lost 2 bases and J lost 1, with 6 bases in between. Written as DNA, the CDR3 is TGTGCCAGCAGCTTCCTAGGCCAAGAGACCCAGTACTTC. Translating it yields CASSFLGQETQYF. Together with reference TRBV5-6 and TRBJ2-5, the CDR3 gives the full variable domain: DAGVTQSPTHLIKTRGQQVTLRCSPKSGHDTVSWYQQALGQGPQFIFQYYEEEERQRGNFPDRFSGHQFPNYSSELNVNALLLGDSALYLCASSFLGQETQYFGPGTRLLVL.

This clonotype has only a few counts. This chain connects TRBV11-2 to TRBJ2-3; possibly TRBD1 for D (7 bases). V was clipped by 3 bases and J by 2 bases, with 15 bases between them. The CDR3 is 16 amino acids. The V gene's germline CDR1 is SGHAT and CDR2 FQNNGV. The DNA of the CDR3 is TGTGCCAGCAGCTTTCAGGGGGGAAACCCCACAGATACGCAGTATTTT. This translates into CASSFQGGNPTDTQYF.

This chain connects TRBV7-2 to TRBJ1-2; TRBD1 agrees at 10 bases. The V gene end was trimmed by 5 bases and the J gene end by 4 bases; junction bases not matched to a gene: 10. This CDR3 is 16 amino acids long. Germline lookup yields CDR1 SGHTA and CDR2 FQGNSA. The CDR3, as DNA: TGTGCCAGCAGCACCAGGACAGGGGGAAGGAGCTATGGCTACACCTTC. It specifies CASSTRTGGRSYGYTF.

This clonotype was seen repeatedly, ten times or more. This sequence joins TRBV28 and TRBJ2-2; D gene unclear. In germline, CDR1 is MDHEN, CDR2 SYDVKM. The V and J ends lost 11 bases and 7 bases respectively, with 14 bases between them. The CDR3 loop spans 12 amino acids. The CDR3 region has the DNA TGTGCCTCTCAACTGGGATTCGGGGAGCTGTTTTTT. Amino acid sequence: CASQLGFGELFF. Full variable domain (rest looked up from reference TRBV28 and TRBJ2-2): DVKVTQSSRYLVKRTGEKVFLECVQDMDHENMFWYRQDPGLGLRLIYFSYDVKMKEKGDIPEGYSVSREKKERFSLILESASTNQTSMYLCASQLGFGELFFGEGSRLTVL.

This clonotype was counted only a few times. V usage is TRBV5-1 and J usage is TRBJ1-2, with D possibly TRBD1 on 5 matching bases. CDR1 SGHRS and CDR2 YFSETQ come from the germline V gene. Trimming took 5 bases from V and 3 from J, leaving 17 bases between them. The CDR3 length is 15 residues. The CDR3 nucleotides read TGCGCCAGCAGTCCCACTGTAGGGGAGCACTATGGCTACACCTTC. The encoded protein is CASSPTVGEHYGYTF.

This clonotype has ten or more counts. CDR3 DNA sequence: TGTGCCAGCTCCCTCGGGACCTATGGCTACACCTTC. It translates to CASSLGTYGYTF. This chain uses TRBV12-3 or TRBV12-4 with TRBJ1-2; tentatively, D is TRBD1 (5 bases). V lost 8 bases and J 4 bases, leaving 11 bases between the germline ends. This CDR3 region has 12 residues.

The chain combines TRBV4-3 with TRBJ1-1, with 8 bases aligning to TRBD1. Germline lookup yields CDR1 LGHNA and CDR2 YSLEER. CDR3 length equals 16 residues. After removal of 5 bases from V and 1 base from J, the junction contained 9 bases not matched to a gene. The CDR3 sequence is CASSKQGANRNTEAFF. The CDR3 region has the DNA TGCGCCAGCAGCAAGCAGGGGGCTAACAGGAACACTGAAGCTTTCTTT.

This clonotype has more than one count but fewer than ten. V is TRBV20-1 and J is TRBJ2-5, with 7 positions matching TRBD1. CDR3 length: 13 amino acids. The V gene end was trimmed by 4 bases and the J gene end by 0 bases; junction bases not matched to a gene: 2. Germline V gene data show CDR1 as DFQATT and CDR2 as SNEGSKA (reference sequence). CDR3 nucleotides: TGCAGTGCTATGGGACAGAACCAAGAGACCCAGTACTTC. Translation gives CSAMGQNQETQYF.

The chain employs TRBV7-2 and TRBJ2-5, with D uncertain. Trimming removed 1 base from V and 4 bases from J, with 16 bases in between. Per the germline V gene, CDR1 is SGHTA and CDR2 is FQGNSA. CDR3 size: 16 residues. The CDR3 nucleotides read TGTGCCAGCAGCTTAGGCATGGGTTTAGGCTTAGAGACCCAGTACTTC. It codes for CASSLGMGLGLETQYF.

This chain joins TRBV5-1 and TRBJ2-7; D gene ambiguous. This CDR3 contains 15 residues. Trimming removed 1 base at V and 0 bases at J, with 11 bases between. Germline assignment: CDR1 SGHRS and CDR2 YFSETQ. In DNA, the CDR3 is TGCGCCAGCAGCTTGAGCCCCGGTGACTCCTACGAGCAGTACTTC. Translated, it gives CASSLSPGDSYEQYF.

This clonotype was observed a few times. V usage is TRBV27 and J usage is TRBJ2-1; 9 bases fit TRBD2. This CDR3 comprises 16 residues. Germline loops: CDR1 MNHEY, CDR2 SMNVEV (reference sequence). V dropped 6 bases and J dropped 4; count of bases not matched to a gene: 10. This chain's CDR3 is CASSFRLAAFYNEQFF. In DNA, the CDR3 is TGTGCCAGCAGCTTTCGACTAGCGGCATTTTACAATGAGCAGTTCTTC.

This clonotype showed up just a few times. The rearrangement links TRBV28 to TRBJ1-5; D gene uncertain. V shed 6 bases and J shed 1 base, with 28 bases lying between them. The CDR3 totals 20 residues. Germline CDR1 and CDR2: MDHEN and SYDVKM. In DNA form, the CDR3 reads TGTGCCAGCAGCAGTGAATTGGCAGCCCGACCAAGGTTGAGCAATCAGCCCCAGCATTTT. It encodes CASSSELAARPRLSNQPQHF.

This chain connects TRBV28 to TRBJ1-1; D unresolved. V was clipped by 6 bases and J by 4 bases, with 21 bases between them. Germline CDR1 MDHEN, CDR2 SYDVKM. The CDR3 has 16 residues. The CDR3 here is CASSPRSGRRGTEAFF. The CDR3, as DNA: TGTGCCAGCAGCCCCAGAAGTGGACGCCGGGGCACTGAAGCTTTCTTT.

This clonotype was counted only a few times. J is TRBJ2-4 and V is TRBV15; the match to TRBD1 covers 9 bases. Trimming removed 0 bases from V and 9 bases from J; junction bases left unmatched: 6. The germline CDR1 and CDR2 sequences are LNHNV and YYDKDF (reference sequence). The CDR3 length is 15 residues. Written as DNA, the CDR3 is TGTGCCACCAGCAGAGAACAGGGGGCCCCCAGCATTCAGTACTTC. The encoded protein is CATSREQGAPSIQYF.

The chain has TRBV11-2 and TRBJ2-5; 10 nucleotides match TRBD1. CDR1 is SGHAT, CDR2 FQNNGV, per germline. V lost 5 bases and J lost 5; bases outside the gene matches: 5. There are 14 residues in the CDR3. The CDR3 DNA sequence: TGTGCCAGCAGCAAGGACAGGGGGTGGGAGACCCAGTACTTC. Translated, it gives CASSKDRGWETQYF.

The sample holds a few counts of this clonotype. The rearrangement joins TRBV20-1 to TRBJ2-3; D perhaps matches TRBD2 (6 bases). Germline V gene data show CDR1 as DFQATT and CDR2 as SNEGSKA (reference sequence). The CDR3 contains 13 residues. The V gene lost 3 bases and the J gene lost 3 bases, with 10 bases spanning the gap. CDR3: CSASRRATDTQYF. The CDR3 DNA reads as TGCAGTGCTAGTAGGAGGGCGACAGATACGCAGTATTTT.

The chain combines TRBV5-6 with TRBJ1-1; D ambiguous. Germline values: CDR1 SGHDT, CDR2 YYEEEE. With 3 bases removed from V and 2 bases from J, the gap between germline ends came to 14 bases. The length of the CDR3 is 15 residues. The CDR3 DNA follows: TGTGCCAGCAGCTGGCGCGGGAGGAGAAACACTGAAGCTTTCTTT. Its protein product is CASSWRGRRNTEAFF. Looking up the rest from reference TRBV5-6 and TRBJ1-1 gives the full variable domain: DAGVTQSPTHLIKTRGQQVTLRCSPKSGHDTVSWYQQALGQGPQFIFQYYEEEERQRGNFPDRFSGHQFPNYSSELNVNALLLGDSALYLCASSWRGRRNTEAFFGQGTRLTVV.

This clonotype occurred a few times. The gene calls are TRBV3-1 and TRBJ2-2, with D tentatively TRBD1 (5 bases). V gave up 0 bases and J gave up 5 bases, with 13 bases separating them. Germline lookup yields CDR1 LGHDT and CDR2 YNNKEL (reference sequence). The CDR3 length is 16 residues. This CDR3 reads CASSQERQGFTGELFF. CDR3 coding DNA: TGTGCCAGCAGCCAAGAAAGGCAGGGATTTACCGGGGAGCTGTTTTTT.

This chain's CDR3 is CASSYSVAGGYTF. The CDR3 DNA follows: TGTGCCAGCAGTTACTCGGTCGCCGGGGGCTACACCTTC. The chain employs TRBV6-5 and TRBJ1-2; D is undetermined. V lost 0 bases and J 8 bases, leaving 10 bases between the germline ends. Looked up from germline, CDR1 is MNHEY and CDR2 is SVGAGI. The CDR3 is made up of 13 amino acids.

This clonotype showed up many times. V is TRBV27 and J is TRBJ1-2; the D gene is possibly TRBD1 (6 bases). The CDR3 extends over 14 amino acids. Germline V gene sequence: CDR1 MNHEY, CDR2 SMNVEV (reference sequence). The V and J ends lost 3 bases and 8 bases respectively, with 16 bases between them. CDR3: CASSFRSGVDGYTF. The CDR3 bases are TGTGCCAGCAGTTTTCGGTCAGGGGTTGACGGCTACACCTTC.

This clonotype was seen repeatedly, ten times or more. This chain links TRBV29-1 with TRBJ2-1, with 9 bases fitting TRBD1. The CDR3 is 14 residues long. The ends lost 5 bases at V and 6 bases at J; junction bases unmatched: 8. Germline loops: CDR1 SQVTM, CDR2 ANQGSEA. CDR3 nucleotide sequence: TGCAGCGTTAGGGACAGGGCCCTGGTCAATGAGCAGTTCTTC. This translates into CSVRDRALVNEQFF.

In this sample, this clonotype turned up a few times. This sequence joins TRBV12-3 or TRBV12-4 and TRBJ2-1, with 11 bases fitting TRBD2. With 2 bases clipped from V and 11 bases from J, the junction kept 11 bases outside the gene matches. The CDR3 loop spans 16 amino acids. The CDR3 DNA follows: TGTGCCAGCAGTTTACCCGGGACTAGCGGACGGTTGAAGCAGTTCTTC. As protein: CASSLPGTSGRLKQFF.